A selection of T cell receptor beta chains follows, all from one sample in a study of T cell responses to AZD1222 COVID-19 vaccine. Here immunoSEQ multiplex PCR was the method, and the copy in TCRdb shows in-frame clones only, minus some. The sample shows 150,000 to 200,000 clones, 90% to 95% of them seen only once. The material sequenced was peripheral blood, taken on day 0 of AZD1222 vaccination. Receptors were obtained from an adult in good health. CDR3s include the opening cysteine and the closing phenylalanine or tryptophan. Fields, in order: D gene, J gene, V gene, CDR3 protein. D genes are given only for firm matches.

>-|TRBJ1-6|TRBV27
CASRGPHSPLHF
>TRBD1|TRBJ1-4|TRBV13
CASSGRDRASTNEKLFF
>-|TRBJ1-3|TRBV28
CASSPPASENTIYF
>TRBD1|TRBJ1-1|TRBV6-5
CASDWTGIPEAFF
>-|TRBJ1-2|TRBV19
CASSYGNYGYTF
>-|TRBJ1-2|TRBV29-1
CSAAPEGQTFNYGYTF
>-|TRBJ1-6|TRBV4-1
CASSQGPRGWNSPLHF
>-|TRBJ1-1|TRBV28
CASSRMTGHTEAFF
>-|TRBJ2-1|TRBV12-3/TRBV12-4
CASSLNRVGQFF
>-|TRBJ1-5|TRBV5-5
CASSLEWARQPQHF
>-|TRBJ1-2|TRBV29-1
CSASDGNNYGYTF
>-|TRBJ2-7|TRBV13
CASSLMAGRLLDEQYF
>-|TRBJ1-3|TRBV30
CAWSVLTGNTIYF
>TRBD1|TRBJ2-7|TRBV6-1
CASRPTGDGYEQYF
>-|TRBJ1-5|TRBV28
CASSSIQGNQPQHF
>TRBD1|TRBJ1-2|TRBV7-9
CASSLEGGNYGYTF
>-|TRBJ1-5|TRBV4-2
CASSQDWRDQPQHF
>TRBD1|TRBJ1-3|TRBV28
CASIAQGTGNTIYF
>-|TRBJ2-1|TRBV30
CASRGRGTYNEQFF
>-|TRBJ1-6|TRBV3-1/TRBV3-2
CASSQGRNSPLHF
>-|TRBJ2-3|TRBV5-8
CASSLLSNGDTQYF
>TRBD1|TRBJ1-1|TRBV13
CASSPTGPTEAFF
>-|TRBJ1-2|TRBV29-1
CSVEMYGYTF
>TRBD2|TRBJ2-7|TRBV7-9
CASSPIAGAAYEQYF
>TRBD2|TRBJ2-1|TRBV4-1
CASSQDRAGAHREQFF
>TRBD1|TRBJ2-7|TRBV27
CASSFAVGTGVTYEQYF
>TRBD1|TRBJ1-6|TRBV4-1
CASSQGPAGTGGSPLHF
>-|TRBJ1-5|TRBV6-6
CASSHLLPGLNAQPQHF
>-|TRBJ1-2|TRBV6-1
CASSENRVVRGYTF
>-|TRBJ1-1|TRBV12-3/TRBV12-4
CASSFIKGSEAFF
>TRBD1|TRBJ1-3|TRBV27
CASSWTGLEGNTIYF
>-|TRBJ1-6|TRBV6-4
CASSDNDSPLHF
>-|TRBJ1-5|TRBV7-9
CASSLALGDQPQHF
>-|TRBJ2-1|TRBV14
CASSYRGNEQFF
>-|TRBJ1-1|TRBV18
CASSPGLNTEAFF
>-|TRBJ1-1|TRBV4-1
CASSQDSAGGAFF
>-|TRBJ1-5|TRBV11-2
CASSLVAAGQPQHF
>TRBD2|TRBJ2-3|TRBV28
CASGNSGSSTDTQYF
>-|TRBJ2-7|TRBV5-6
CASSNSRGRSWGYEQYF
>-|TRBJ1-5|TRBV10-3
CAISESRPYSNQPQHF
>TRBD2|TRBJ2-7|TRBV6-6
CASSYSELRGDEQYF
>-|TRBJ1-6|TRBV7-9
CASSPGEGYGSPLHF
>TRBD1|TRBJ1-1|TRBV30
CAWSRHPGTGQGYTEAFF
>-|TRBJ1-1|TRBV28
CASSPDRGWGNTEAFF
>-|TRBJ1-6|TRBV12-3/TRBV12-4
CASSDGGSLHF
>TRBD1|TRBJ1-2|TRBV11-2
CASSLGRGRSYGYTF
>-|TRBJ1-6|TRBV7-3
CASSSGTNNSPLHF
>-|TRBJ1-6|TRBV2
CASRSSGVVSGSPLHF
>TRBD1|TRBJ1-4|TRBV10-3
CAIRTGRNEKLFF
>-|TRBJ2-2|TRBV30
CAWSASSATGELFF
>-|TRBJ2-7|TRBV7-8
CASSVRDTPNSYEQYF